These T cell receptor beta chains were read from a single sample in a study of blood T cell repertoires in COVID-19. Assay: immunoSEQ multiplex PCR; the TCRdb copy retains only in-frame clones and omits some. The sample includes roughly 250,000 clones, approximately 86% seen only once; the top ten take 7.2%. The sequencing sample was made of peripheral blood. These receptors were obtained from a man in his sixties who had recovered from COVID-19. CDR3s include the opening cysteine and the closing phenylalanine or tryptophan. A D gene is named only where the DNA matches it firmly. For some rows the clone size is stated as once, few or many, or as a class when expanded; others skip it.

d_call: NA
clone_size: NA
v_call: TRBV4-2
cdr3_length: 16
j_call: TRBJ1-5
cdr3_aa: CASSQDFVGLGQPQHF
cdr3_nt: TGTGCCAGCAGCCAAGATTTTGTAGGACTAGGTCAGCCCCAGCATTTT

d_call: TRBD1
clone_size: once
v_call: TRBV3-1/TRBV3-2
cdr3_length: 15
j_call: TRBJ1-2
cdr3_aa: CASSLSGQGNYGYTF
cdr3_nt: TGTGCCAGCAGCCTTTCGGGACAGGGTAACTATGGCTACACCTTC

d_call: NA
clone_size: NA
v_call: TRBV19
cdr3_length: 13
j_call: TRBJ1-4
cdr3_aa: CASSSTYNEKLFF
cdr3_nt: TGTGCCAGTAGTAGCACATATAATGAAAAACTGTTTTTT

d_call: TRBD1
clone_size: NA
v_call: TRBV7-8
cdr3_length: 15
j_call: TRBJ2-1
cdr3_aa: CASSLRTGTYNEQFF
cdr3_nt: TGTGCCAGCAGCCTTCGGACAGGAACCTACAATGAGCAGTTCTTC

d_call: NA
clone_size: NA
v_call: TRBV30
cdr3_length: 14
j_call: TRBJ2-2
cdr3_aa: CAWSVTLGTGELFF
cdr3_nt: TGTGCCTGGAGTGTAACCCTAGGAACCGGGGAGCTGTTTTTT

d_call: NA
clone_size: NA
v_call: TRBV6-5
cdr3_length: 13
j_call: TRBJ1-2
cdr3_aa: CASSPGDRYGYTF
cdr3_nt: TGTGCCAGCAGCCCGGGGGATCGTTATGGCTACACCTTC

d_call: NA
clone_size: NA
v_call: TRBV6-5
cdr3_length: 13
j_call: TRBJ1-2
cdr3_aa: CATHGGFNYGYTF
cdr3_nt: TGTGCCACCCACGGCGGTTTTAACTATGGCTACACCTTC

d_call: NA
clone_size: NA
v_call: TRBV14
cdr3_length: 18
j_call: TRBJ2-1
cdr3_aa: CASSQLSWEGSSYNEQFF
cdr3_nt: TGTGCCAGCAGCCAACTCTCTTGGGAAGGGAGCTCCTACAATGAGCAGTTCTTC

d_call: NA
clone_size: NA
v_call: TRBV5-1
cdr3_length: 15
j_call: TRBJ2-3
cdr3_aa: CASSLRGQTTDTQYF
cdr3_nt: TGCGCCAGCAGCTTGAGAGGGCAAACCACAGATACGCAGTATTTT

d_call: NA
clone_size: few
v_call: TRBV7-9
cdr3_length: 13
j_call: TRBJ2-4
cdr3_aa: CASSSGQHNIQYF
cdr3_nt: TGTGCCAGCAGCTCCGGACAGCATAACATTCAGTACTTC

d_call: NA
clone_size: NA
v_call: TRBV18
cdr3_length: 20
j_call: TRBJ1-2
cdr3_aa: CASSPRGTTRNDTANYGYTF
cdr3_nt: TGTGCCAGCTCACCAAGGGGAACGACCCGTAACGATACAGCTAACTATGGCTACACCTTC

d_call: TRBD1
clone_size: NA
v_call: TRBV5-4
cdr3_length: 15
j_call: TRBJ1-1
cdr3_aa: CASSLGRDSNTEAFF
cdr3_nt: TGTGCCAGCAGCTTGGGGCGGGACAGCAACACTGAAGCTTTCTTT

d_call: NA
clone_size: NA
v_call: TRBV5-4
cdr3_length: 12
j_call: TRBJ2-7
cdr3_aa: CASSSGENEQYF
cdr3_nt: TGTGCCAGCAGCTCGGGGGAGAACGAGCAGTACTTC

d_call: TRBD1
clone_size: NA
v_call: TRBV5-5
cdr3_length: 16
j_call: TRBJ1-1
cdr3_aa: CASSPRTGLMNTEAFF
cdr3_nt: TGTGCCAGCAGCCCCCGGACAGGGTTAATGAACACTGAAGCTTTCTTT

d_call: TRBD2
clone_size: NA
v_call: TRBV2
cdr3_length: 13
j_call: TRBJ2-1
cdr3_aa: CASSGGEGGEQFF
cdr3_nt: TGTGCCAGCAGCGGGGGGGAAGGGGGTGAGCAGTTCTTC

d_call: TRBD1
clone_size: NA
v_call: TRBV24-1
cdr3_length: 16
j_call: TRBJ2-3
cdr3_aa: CATSDQRGPNTDTQYF
cdr3_nt: TGTGCCACCAGTGATCAGAGGGGGCCTAACACAGATACGCAGTATTTT

d_call: NA
clone_size: NA
v_call: TRBV20-1
cdr3_length: 13
j_call: TRBJ1-1
cdr3_aa: CSASAQINAEAFF
cdr3_nt: TGCAGTGCTAGTGCTCAGATTAACGCTGAAGCTTTCTTT

d_call: NA
clone_size: NA
v_call: TRBV7-9
cdr3_length: 13
j_call: TRBJ2-3
cdr3_aa: CASSYPGADTQYF
cdr3_nt: TGTGCCAGCAGCTACCCTGGGGCGGATACGCAGTATTTT

d_call: TRBD2
clone_size: NA
v_call: TRBV7-2
cdr3_length: 15
j_call: TRBJ2-1
cdr3_aa: CASSLVAGGRNEQFF
cdr3_nt: TGTGCCAGCAGCTTAGTAGCGGGGGGGCGAAATGAGCAGTTCTTC

d_call: NA
clone_size: NA
v_call: TRBV6-1
cdr3_length: 15
j_call: TRBJ1-2
cdr3_aa: CASSERSGSPYGYTF
cdr3_nt: TGTGCCAGCAGTGAACGATCAGGGTCCCCCTATGGCTACACCTTC

d_call: NA
clone_size: NA
v_call: TRBV4-1
cdr3_length: 15
j_call: TRBJ1-2
cdr3_aa: CASSQTFGQFYGYTF
cdr3_nt: TGCGCCAGCAGCCAAACCTTCGGACAGTTCTATGGCTACACCTTC

d_call: NA
clone_size: NA
v_call: TRBV21-1
cdr3_length: 17
j_call: TRBJ1-4
cdr3_aa: CASSKGGGARENEKLFF
cdr3_nt: TGTGCCAGCAGCAAAGGGGGTGGGGCGCGGGAGAATGAAAAACTGTTTTTT

d_call: NA
clone_size: NA
v_call: TRBV7-9
cdr3_length: 11
j_call: TRBJ1-4
cdr3_aa: CASSPSEKLFF
cdr3_nt: TGTGCCAGCAGCCCCTCTGAAAAACTGTTTTTT

d_call: NA
clone_size: NA
v_call: TRBV6-6
cdr3_length: 14
j_call: TRBJ1-2
cdr3_aa: CASTRLGLNYGYTF
cdr3_nt: TGTGCCAGCACCAGACTTGGGTTGAACTATGGCTACACCTTC

d_call: TRBD1
clone_size: NA
v_call: TRBV5-1
cdr3_length: 14
j_call: TRBJ1-6
cdr3_aa: CASSLRDRGSPLHF
cdr3_nt: TGCGCCAGCAGCTTAAGGGACAGAGGCTCACCCCTCCACTTT

d_call: NA
clone_size: few
v_call: TRBV20-1
cdr3_length: 13
j_call: TRBJ2-7
cdr3_aa: CSASRAGTYEQYF
cdr3_nt: TGCAGTGCTAGTCGGGCGGGGACCTACGAGCAGTACTTC

d_call: NA
clone_size: NA
v_call: TRBV19
cdr3_length: 14
j_call: TRBJ2-7
cdr3_aa: CASSINQNKNEQYF
cdr3_nt: TGTGCCAGTAGTATAAATCAGAATAAGAACGAGCAGTACTTC

d_call: TRBD1
clone_size: NA
v_call: TRBV5-5
cdr3_length: 15
j_call: TRBJ1-1
cdr3_aa: CASSLAGQVNTEAFF
cdr3_nt: TGTGCCAGCAGCTTGGCCGGACAGGTGAACACTGAAGCTTTCTTT

d_call: TRBD1
clone_size: NA
v_call: TRBV5-1
cdr3_length: 14
j_call: TRBJ1-1
cdr3_aa: CASSYGQGGTEAFF
cdr3_nt: TGCGCCAGCAGCTATGGACAGGGGGGCACTGAAGCTTTCTTT

d_call: NA
clone_size: once
v_call: TRBV5-6
cdr3_length: 15
j_call: TRBJ1-2
cdr3_aa: CASSLLTGVGYGYTF
cdr3_nt: TGTGCCAGCAGCTTGTTGACAGGAGTAGGCTATGGCTACACCTTC

d_call: TRBD1
clone_size: once
v_call: TRBV6-1
cdr3_length: 16
j_call: TRBJ1-5
cdr3_aa: CASSDPNRGIQQPQHF
cdr3_nt: TGTGCCAGCAGTGACCCCAACAGGGGGATCCAGCAGCCCCAGCATTTT

d_call: TRBD2
clone_size: NA
v_call: TRBV6-1
cdr3_length: 15
j_call: TRBJ2-1
cdr3_aa: CASSEGRGGSNEQFF
cdr3_nt: TGTGCCAGCAGTGAAGGGCGGGGGGGCAGCAATGAGCAGTTCTTC

d_call: NA
clone_size: NA
v_call: TRBV3-1/TRBV3-2
cdr3_length: 16
j_call: TRBJ1-1
cdr3_aa: CASSLHRATGKTEAFF
cdr3_nt: TGTGCCAGCAGCCTACACAGGGCGACTGGCAAAACTGAAGCTTTCTTT

d_call: TRBD2
clone_size: NA
v_call: TRBV19
cdr3_length: 14
j_call: TRBJ2-4
cdr3_aa: CASSSGDAKNIQYF
cdr3_nt: TGTGCCAGTTCTAGCGGGGATGCCAAAAACATTCAGTACTTC

d_call: NA
clone_size: NA
v_call: TRBV6-5
cdr3_length: 14
j_call: TRBJ1-1
cdr3_aa: CASKGFLSRSEAFF
cdr3_nt: TGTGCCAGCAAGGGGTTCCTCTCCAGGAGTGAAGCTTTCTTT

d_call: TRBD1
clone_size: few
v_call: TRBV15
cdr3_length: 16
j_call: TRBJ2-2
cdr3_aa: CATSGDRVYNTGELFF
cdr3_nt: TGTGCCACCAGCGGCGACAGGGTGTATAACACCGGGGAGCTGTTTTTT

d_call: NA
clone_size: NA
v_call: TRBV4-1
cdr3_length: 14
j_call: TRBJ2-1
cdr3_aa: CASQGPLRSDEQFF
cdr3_nt: TGCGCCAGCCAGGGCCCCCTCCGTTCGGATGAGCAGTTCTTC

d_call: TRBD1
clone_size: NA
v_call: TRBV6-1
cdr3_length: 14
j_call: TRBJ1-2
cdr3_aa: CASSDPGQSYGYTF
cdr3_nt: TGTGCCAGCAGTGACCCGGGACAGAGCTATGGCTACACCTTC